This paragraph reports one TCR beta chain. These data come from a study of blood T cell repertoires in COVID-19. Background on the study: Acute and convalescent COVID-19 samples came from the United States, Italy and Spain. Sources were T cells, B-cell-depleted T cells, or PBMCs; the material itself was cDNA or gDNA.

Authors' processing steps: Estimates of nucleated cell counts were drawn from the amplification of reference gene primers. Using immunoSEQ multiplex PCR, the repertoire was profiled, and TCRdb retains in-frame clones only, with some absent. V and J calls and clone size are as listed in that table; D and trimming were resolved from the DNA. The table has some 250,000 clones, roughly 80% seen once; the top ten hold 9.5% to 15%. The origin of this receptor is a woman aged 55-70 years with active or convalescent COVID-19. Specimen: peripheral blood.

The CDR3 nucleotides read TGTGCCACCAGCAGAGGAAGCCTCGAAGATACGCAGTATTTT. Its translation is CATSRGSLEDTQYF. This chain links TRBV15 with TRBJ2-3; the D is unclear. Trimming stripped 1 base from V and 5 bases from J, with 10 bases between. Germline CDR1 is LNHNV and CDR2 is YYDKDF (reference sequence). This CDR3 comprises 14 residues.